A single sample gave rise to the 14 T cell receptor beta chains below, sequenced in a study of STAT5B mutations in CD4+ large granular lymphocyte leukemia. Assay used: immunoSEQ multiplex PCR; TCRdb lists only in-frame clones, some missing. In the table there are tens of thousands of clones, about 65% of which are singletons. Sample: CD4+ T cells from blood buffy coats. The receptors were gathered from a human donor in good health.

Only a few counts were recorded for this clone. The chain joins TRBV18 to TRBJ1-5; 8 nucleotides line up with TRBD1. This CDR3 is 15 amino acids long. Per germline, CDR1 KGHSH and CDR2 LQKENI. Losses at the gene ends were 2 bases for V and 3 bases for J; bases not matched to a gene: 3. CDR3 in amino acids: CASSPSRGLNQPQHF. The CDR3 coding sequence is TGTGCCAGCTCACCATCCAGGGGGCTCAATCAGCCCCAGCATTTT.

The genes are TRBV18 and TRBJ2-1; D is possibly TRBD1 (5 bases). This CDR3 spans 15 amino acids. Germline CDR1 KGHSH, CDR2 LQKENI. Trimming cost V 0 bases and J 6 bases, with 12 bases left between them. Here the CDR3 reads CASSPPQGRGNEQFF. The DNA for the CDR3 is TGTGCCAGCTCACCACCTCAGGGTAGGGGCAATGAGCAGTTCTTC.

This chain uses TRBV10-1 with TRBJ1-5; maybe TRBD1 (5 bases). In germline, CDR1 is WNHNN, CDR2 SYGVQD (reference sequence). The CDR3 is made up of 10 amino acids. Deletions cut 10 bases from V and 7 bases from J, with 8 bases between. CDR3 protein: CATGRQPQHF. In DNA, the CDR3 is TGCGCCACGGGGCGCCAGCCCCAGCATTTT.

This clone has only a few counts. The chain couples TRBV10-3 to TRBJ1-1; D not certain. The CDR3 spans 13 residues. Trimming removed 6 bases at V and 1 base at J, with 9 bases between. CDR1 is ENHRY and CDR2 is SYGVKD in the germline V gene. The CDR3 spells CAIRVEPNTEAFF. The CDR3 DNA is TGTGCCATCAGGGTAGAACCGAACACTGAAGCTTTCTTT.

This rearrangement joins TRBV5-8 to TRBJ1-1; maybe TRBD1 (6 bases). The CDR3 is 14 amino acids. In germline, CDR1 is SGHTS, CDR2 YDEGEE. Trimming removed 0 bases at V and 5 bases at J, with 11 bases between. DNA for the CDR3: TGTGCCAGCAGCTTGGTTAGGGGGGGGACTGAAGCTTTCTTT. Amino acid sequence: CASSLVRGGTEAFF.

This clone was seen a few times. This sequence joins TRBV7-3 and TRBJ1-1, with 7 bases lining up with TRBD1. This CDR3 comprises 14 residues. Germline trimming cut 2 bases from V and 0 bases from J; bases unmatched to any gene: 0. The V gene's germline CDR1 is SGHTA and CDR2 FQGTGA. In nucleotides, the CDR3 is TGTGCCAGCAGCTTACAGGGGGTGAACACTGAAGCTTTCTTT. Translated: CASSLQGVNTEAFF.

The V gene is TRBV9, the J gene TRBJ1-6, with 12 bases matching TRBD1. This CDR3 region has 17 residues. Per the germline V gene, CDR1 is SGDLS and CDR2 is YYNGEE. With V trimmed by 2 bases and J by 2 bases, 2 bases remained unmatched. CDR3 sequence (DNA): TGTGCCAGCAGCGTCGGGACAGGGGGCGCCTATAATTCACCCCTCCACTTT. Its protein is CASSVGTGGAYNSPLHF.

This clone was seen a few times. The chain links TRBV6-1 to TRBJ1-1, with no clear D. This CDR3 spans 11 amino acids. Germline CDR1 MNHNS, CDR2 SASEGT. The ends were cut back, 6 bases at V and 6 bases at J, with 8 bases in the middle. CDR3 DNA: TGTGCCAGCAGGGCGGGATCTGAAGCTTTCTTT. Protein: CASRAGSEAFF.

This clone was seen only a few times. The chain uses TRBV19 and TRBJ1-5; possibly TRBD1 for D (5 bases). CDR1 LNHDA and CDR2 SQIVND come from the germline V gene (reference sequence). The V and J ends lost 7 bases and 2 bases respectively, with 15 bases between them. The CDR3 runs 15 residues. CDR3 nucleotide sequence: TGTGCCAGTACCTCCTGGGGGGGAGGCAATCAGCCCCAGCATTTT. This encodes CASTSWGGGNQPQHF. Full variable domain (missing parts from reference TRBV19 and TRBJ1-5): DGGITQSPKYLFRKEGQNVTLSCEQNLNHDAMYWYRQDPGQGLRLIYYSQIVNDFQKGDIAEGYSVSREKKESFPLTVTSAQKNPTAFYLCASTSWGGGNQPQHFGDGTRLSIL.

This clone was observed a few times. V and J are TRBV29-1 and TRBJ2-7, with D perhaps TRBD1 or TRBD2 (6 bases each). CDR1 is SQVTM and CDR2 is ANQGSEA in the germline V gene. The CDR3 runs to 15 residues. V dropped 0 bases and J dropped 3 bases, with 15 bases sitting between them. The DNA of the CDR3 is TGCAGCGTTGAAGATGAACGAGGGGGAGGCTACGAGCAGTACTTC. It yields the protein CSVEDERGGGYEQYF.

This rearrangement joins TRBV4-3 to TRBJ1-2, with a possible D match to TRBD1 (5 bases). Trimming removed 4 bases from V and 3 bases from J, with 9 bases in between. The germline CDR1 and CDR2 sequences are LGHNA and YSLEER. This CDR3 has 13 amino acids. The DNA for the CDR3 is TGCGCCAGCAGCCCATCCAGGGACTATGGCTACACCTTC. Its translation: CASSPSRDYGYTF.

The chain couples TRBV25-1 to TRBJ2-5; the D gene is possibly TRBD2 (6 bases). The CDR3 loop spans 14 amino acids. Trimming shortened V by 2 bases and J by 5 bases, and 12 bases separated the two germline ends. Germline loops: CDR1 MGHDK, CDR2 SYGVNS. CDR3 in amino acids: CASSEGGLRETQYF. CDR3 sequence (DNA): TGTGCCAGCAGTGAAGGGGGACTTCGGGAGACCCAGTACTTC.

This CDR3 reads CASSESGAFYEQYF. CDR3 DNA sequence: TGTGCCAGCAGTGAAAGTGGGGCCTTCTACGAGCAGTACTTC. J is TRBJ2-7 and V is TRBV6-1, with D possibly matching TRBD1 (5 bases). Germline V CDR1 and CDR2: MNHNS, SASEGT. There are 14 residues in the CDR3. Deletions cut 2 bases from V and 3 bases from J, with 11 bases between.

The CDR3 loop is CASSLRRTSGGPDTQYF. The CDR3 nucleotides are TGTGCCAGCAGCTTAAGGAGGACTAGCGGGGGACCAGATACGCAGTATTTT. The rearrangement uses TRBV13 and TRBJ2-3, with 13 bases identical to TRBD2. The V and J ends lost 2 bases and 4 bases, in that order; junction bases with no gene match: 6. The CDR3 has 17 residues. CDR1 and CDR2 (germline): PRHDT, FYEKMQ (reference sequence).